These 16 T cell receptor beta chains were all obtained from the same sample, sequenced in a study of CD8 T cells in Susac syndrome. RNA, at roughly 0.5 to 1 ug, was reverse transcribed with random hexamers. In TCRdb, the immunoSEQ multiplex PCR reads were re-called with MiXCR into one record per CDR3 protein. The sample consists of 100,000 to 150,000 distinct CDR3 sequences, around 95% of them appearing once. The source material was CD8+ T cells from PBMCs. These receptor sequences come from a human donor with Susac syndrome.

This chain links TRBV10-2 with TRBJ2-7; 8 bases are a match to TRBD1. The V gene's germline CDR1 is WSHSY and CDR2 SAAADI. Germline trimming cut 3 bases from V and 4 bases from J; bases unmatched to any gene: 2. The CDR3 covers 13 residues. CDR3 nucleotide sequence: TGCGCCAGCAGTGACAGGGGGCGATACGAGCAGTACTTC. It codes for CASSDRGRYEQYF.

The V gene is TRBV4-2, the J gene TRBJ1-5; D remains ambiguous. Germline-derived CDR1 and CDR2 are LGHNA and YNFKEQ. The V end lost 2 bases, the J end lost 9 bases, and 11 bases lay between the germline ends. This CDR3 spans 13 amino acids. In nucleotides, the CDR3 is TGTGCCAGCAGCCAATCAGAGGAGATGCCCCAGCATTTT. Its translation: CASSQSEEMPQHF.

The chain links TRBV28 to TRBJ1-2; tentative D call: TRBD1 (5 bases). The CDR3 contains 15 residues. Trimming cost V 0 bases and J 8 bases, with 16 bases left between them. Germline values: CDR1 MDHEN, CDR2 SYDVKM. CDR3 nucleotides: TGTGCCAGCAGTTTATGGGCGGACAAATCCGGGGGCTACACCTTC. Translated: CASSLWADKSGGYTF.

V and J are TRBV5-1 and TRBJ2-2; D not certain. Germline-derived CDR1 and CDR2 are SGHRS and YFSETQ. The V end lost 4 bases, the J end lost 3 bases, and 10 bases lay between the germline ends. The CDR3 contains 14 residues. CDR3 loop: CASSQLRDTGELFF. In DNA form, the CDR3 reads TGCGCCAGCAGCCAACTAAGAGACACCGGGGAGCTGTTTTTT.

This clonotype was counted only a few times. This rearrangement joins TRBV27 to TRBJ2-3; 9 bases are a match to TRBD2. This CDR3 region has 14 residues. The V gene end was trimmed by 2 bases and the J gene end by 4 bases; junction bases not matched to a gene: 1. Germline V lookup: CDR1 MNHEY, CDR2 SMNVEV (reference sequence). The CDR3 nucleotides read TGTGCCAGCAGTTTAGCGGGAGGGGCAGATACGCAGTATTTT. This translates into CASSLAGGADTQYF.

The chain combines TRBV30 with TRBJ2-7; 9 positions match TRBD2. The CDR3 spans 14 residues. In germline, CDR1 is GTSNPN, CDR2 SVGIG (reference sequence). V lost 2 bases, J lost 3 bases, and 5 bases stayed unmatched. Here the CDR3 DNA reads TGTGCCTGGAGTACGCTAGCGGGGTTCTACGAGCAGTACTTC. This codes for CAWSTLAGFYEQYF. The full variable domain, completed using reference TRBV30 and TRBJ2-7, is SQTIHQWPATLVQPVGSPLSLECTVEGTSNPNLYWYRQAAGRGLQLLFYSVGIGQISSEVPQNLSASRPQDRQFILSSKKLLLSDSGFYLCAWSTLAGFYEQYFGPGTRLTVT.

The chain recombines TRBV6-4 with TRBJ2-3, with D perhaps TRBD1 (6 bases). Trimming removed 0 bases at V and 6 bases at J, with 16 bases between. The V gene's germline CDR1 is MRHNA and CDR2 SNTAGT. The CDR3 totals 16 residues. The CDR3 coding sequence is TGTGCCAGCAGTGACTCGATACAGGGAGAAGTGGATACGCAGTATTTT. Its protein is CASSDSIQGEVDTQYF.

The V gene is TRBV5-1, the J gene TRBJ2-3, with D tentatively TRBD2 (5 bases). Deletions cut 1 base from V and 2 bases from J, with 11 bases between. The CDR3 is made up of 15 amino acids. Germline CDR1 reads SGHRS; CDR2 reads YFSETQ. The CDR3 bases are TGCGCCAGCAGCTTGACCCCCGGGGACACAGATACGCAGTATTTT. As protein: CASSLTPGDTDTQYF.

CDR3 nucleotides: TGTGCCTGGAGCCAGACGAACACCGGGGAGCTGTTTTTT. Its translation is CAWSQTNTGELFF. The V and J genes are TRBV30 and TRBJ2-2; D remains ambiguous. Trimming stripped 3 bases from V and 0 bases from J, with 5 bases between. The CDR3 length is 13 residues. The germline gives CDR1 GTSNPN, CDR2 SVGIG (reference sequence).

This sequence joins TRBV5-6 and TRBJ2-7; no clear D. Germline V gene sequence: CDR1 SGHDT, CDR2 YYEEEE. V was clipped by 6 bases and J by 7 bases, with 14 bases between them. The CDR3 contains 12 residues. The CDR3 loop reads CASTLEGWEQYF. DNA for the CDR3: TGTGCCAGCACCCTCGAAGGGTGGGAGCAGTACTTC. Drawing the rest from reference TRBV5-6 and TRBJ2-7, the complete variable domain is DAGVTQSPTHLIKTRGQQVTLRCSPKSGHDTVSWYQQALGQGPQFIFQYYEEEERQRGNFPDRFSGHQFPNYSSELNVNALLLGDSALYLCASTLEGWEQYFGPGTRLTVT.

This rearrangement joins TRBV20-1 to TRBJ2-1; the D is unclear. Trimming removed 3 bases at V and 4 bases at J, with 10 bases between. Germline V gene sequence: CDR1 DFQATT, CDR2 SNEGSKA (reference sequence). This CDR3 comprises 13 residues. The CDR3 loop is CSARTSEYNEQFF. CDR3 DNA: TGCAGTGCTAGGACATCAGAATACAATGAGCAGTTCTTC.

This chain joins TRBV30 and TRBJ1-1, with unresolved D. V was clipped by 3 bases and J by 3 bases, with 17 bases between them. The CDR3 spans 15 residues. Per the germline V gene, CDR1 is GTSNPN and CDR2 is SVGIG (reference sequence). CDR3 in amino acids: CAWSLSGWSDTEAFF. The CDR3 DNA reads TGTGCCTGGAGCCTTTCAGGATGGTCGGACACTGAAGCTTTCTTT.

This chain connects TRBV12-5 to TRBJ2-1; possible D gene TRBD2, 5 bases. The CDR3 is 12 amino acids. In germline, CDR1 is LGHNT, CDR2 FRNRAP. Trimming took 7 bases from V and 10 from J, leaving 14 bases between them. CDR3 protein: CASAEGGEEQFF. DNA of the CDR3: TGTGCTAGTGCCGAGGGTGGGGAGGAGCAGTTCTTC.

V gene TRBV6-4 combines with J gene TRBJ1-1; possible D gene TRBD1, 5 bases. The V and J ends lost 6 bases and 2 bases respectively, with 13 bases between them. Germline values: CDR1 MRHNA, CDR2 SNTAGT. The CDR3 contains 14 residues. The CDR3 sequence is CASSESGTNTEAFF. CDR3 nucleotides: TGTGCCAGCAGCGAATCCGGGACCAACACTGAAGCTTTCTTT.

The chain recombines TRBV7-8 with TRBJ1-5; TRBD1 matches 9 bases. This CDR3 has 15 amino acids. Trimming at V came to 1 base and at J to 4 bases, leaving 2 bases not matched to a gene. CDR1 SGHVS and CDR2 FQNEAQ come from the germline V gene. In DNA, the CDR3 is TGTGCCAGCAGCTTAGGGACAGGGGCAAATCAGCCCCAGCATTTT. Residues: CASSLGTGANQPQHF.

The rearrangement joins TRBV15 to TRBJ2-7, with 8 bases aligning to TRBD1. The V gene's germline CDR1 is LNHNV and CDR2 YYDKDF (reference sequence). This CDR3 comprises 14 residues. The ends lost 2 bases at V and 1 base at J; junction bases unmatched: 1. CDR3 residues: CATSRRQGSYEQYF. The CDR3, as DNA: TGTGCCACCAGCAGAAGACAGGGGTCCTACGAGCAGTACTTC.